A selection of T cell receptor beta chains follows, all from one sample in a study of cytomegalovirus exposure and HLA in healthy donors. Generated by immunoSEQ multiplex PCR, the TCRdb table keeps only in-frame clones and is missing some. Of 90,000 to 150,000 clones in the sample, 70% to 90% were seen once. Sequencing input: PBMCs. The receptors here all came from a young woman in good health and CMV-seropositive. Each CDR3 is given with its conserved first and last residue. Fields, in order: D gene, clone size, J gene, V gene, CDR3 DNA, CDR3 protein. D genes are given only for firm matches. Rows may omit the clone size; those that give it use once, few, many or a size class.

D gene: .; clone size: .; J gene: TRBJ1-3; V gene: TRBV5-8; CDR3 DNA: TGTGCCAGCAGCTTGGACCATGACACGACCCTTGGAAACACCATATATTTT; CDR3 protein: CASSLDHDTTLGNTIYF
D gene: TRBD2; clone size: .; J gene: TRBJ2-1; V gene: TRBV9; CDR3 DNA: TGTGCCAGCAGCGGTCCGGTGGGGACTAGTCACAATGAGCAGTTCTTC; CDR3 protein: CASSGPVGTSHNEQFF
D gene: TRBD1; clone size: .; J gene: TRBJ1-2; V gene: TRBV9; CDR3 DNA: TGTGCCAGCAGCAGGACAGGCACTAACTATGGCTACACCTTC; CDR3 protein: CASSRTGTNYGYTF
D gene: TRBD1; clone size: .; J gene: TRBJ1-2; V gene: TRBV2; CDR3 DNA: TGTGCCAGCAGTCCACAGGGGGCGCTTAACTATGGCTACACCTTC; CDR3 protein: CASSPQGALNYGYTF
D gene: .; clone size: .; J gene: TRBJ1-2; V gene: TRBV4-3; CDR3 DNA: TGCGCCAGCAGCCAAGAAAACACATTCTATGGCTACACCTTC; CDR3 protein: CASSQENTFYGYTF
D gene: TRBD2; clone size: .; J gene: TRBJ2-1; V gene: TRBV7-8; CDR3 DNA: TGTGCCAGCAGTCAACGGCCGGCAGGACTAGCTTATAATGAGCAGTTCTTC; CDR3 protein: CASSQRPAGLAYNEQFF
D gene: .; clone size: .; J gene: TRBJ2-3; V gene: TRBV11-2; CDR3 DNA: TGTGCCAGCAGCCGGACTCGTAGCACAGATACGCAGTATTTT; CDR3 protein: CASSRTRSTDTQYF
D gene: TRBD1; clone size: .; J gene: TRBJ1-1; V gene: TRBV5-4; CDR3 DNA: TGTGCCAGCAGCGTCGACAGGGGCTGGACTGAAGCTTTCTTT; CDR3 protein: CASSVDRGWTEAFF
D gene: .; clone size: .; J gene: TRBJ1-5; V gene: TRBV30; CDR3 DNA: TGTGCCTGGACCCCCTCACAGGGTAATGGCAATCAGCCCCAGCATTTT; CDR3 protein: CAWTPSQGNGNQPQHF
D gene: TRBD2; clone size: .; J gene: TRBJ2-5; V gene: TRBV11-2; CDR3 DNA: TGTGCCAGCAGCCCAAGCGGGAAGGAGACCCAGTACTTC; CDR3 protein: CASSPSGKETQYF
D gene: TRBD1; clone size: .; J gene: TRBJ1-5; V gene: TRBV19; CDR3 DNA: TGTGCCAGTAGTCCAACAAACAGGGGCGCGAGTCAGCCCCAGCATTTT; CDR3 protein: CASSPTNRGASQPQHF
D gene: TRBD1; clone size: .; J gene: TRBJ2-7; V gene: TRBV9; CDR3 DNA: TGTGCCAGCAGCGCCGGGGACAGGGTCTACGAGCAGTACTTC; CDR3 protein: CASSAGDRVYEQYF
D gene: .; clone size: .; J gene: TRBJ1-5; V gene: TRBV19; CDR3 DNA: TGTGCCAGTAGTATGTCCTCTACGGGGCCCCAGCATTTT; CDR3 protein: CASSMSSTGPQHF
D gene: TRBD1; clone size: .; J gene: TRBJ1-2; V gene: TRBV4-1; CDR3 DNA: TGCGCCAGCAGACCGACAGGGCGAAGGTCTGGCTACACCTTC; CDR3 protein: CASRPTGRRSGYTF
D gene: .; clone size: .; J gene: TRBJ2-6; V gene: TRBV2; CDR3 DNA: TGTGCCAGCAGTGGAGGGGGTAGCTCTGGGGCCAACGTCCTGACTTTC; CDR3 protein: CASSGGGSSGANVLTF
D gene: .; clone size: .; J gene: TRBJ2-7; V gene: TRBV9; CDR3 DNA: TGTGCCAGCAGCGTAGCTGACTACTACGAGCAGTACTTC; CDR3 protein: CASSVADYYEQYF
D gene: .; clone size: .; J gene: TRBJ2-1; V gene: TRBV5-6; CDR3 DNA: TGTGCCAGCAAACCGCAGGGGCAGCCCAGGGGATTCTTC; CDR3 protein: CASKPQGQPRGFF
D gene: .; clone size: .; J gene: TRBJ1-3; V gene: TRBV13; CDR3 DNA: TGTGCCAGCAGCTCAGGAAACACCATATATTTT; CDR3 protein: CASSSGNTIYF
D gene: .; clone size: .; J gene: TRBJ1-2; V gene: TRBV6-6; CDR3 DNA: TGTGCCAGCAGCTGGACTGCTAACTATGGCTACACCTTC; CDR3 protein: CASSWTANYGYTF
D gene: TRBD1; clone size: .; J gene: TRBJ1-4; V gene: TRBV30; CDR3 DNA: TGTGCCTGGAACTCAGGGGGCTCGAATGAAAAACTGTTTTTT; CDR3 protein: CAWNSGGSNEKLFF
D gene: .; clone size: once; J gene: TRBJ1-3; V gene: TRBV4-3; CDR3 DNA: TGCGCCAGCAGCCGAGATCGACAGGCCTCTGGAAACACCATATATTTT; CDR3 protein: CASSRDRQASGNTIYF
D gene: TRBD1; clone size: .; J gene: TRBJ1-4; V gene: TRBV4-1; CDR3 DNA: TGCGCCAGCAGCCAAGAAGGGGGACAGGGTTATGAAAAACTGTTTTTT; CDR3 protein: CASSQEGGQGYEKLFF
D gene: TRBD2; clone size: medium-sized; J gene: TRBJ2-7; V gene: TRBV5-6; CDR3 DNA: TGTGCCAGCAGCTACCCGGCGGGGGGGGACAGCTGGAACGAGCAGTACTTC; CDR3 protein: CASSYPAGGDSWNEQYF
D gene: TRBD1; clone size: .; J gene: TRBJ2-5; V gene: TRBV10-2; CDR3 DNA: TGCGCCAGCGCCCTCCGGGACAGTGGAAGGGAGACCCAGTACTTC; CDR3 protein: CASALRDSGRETQYF
D gene: TRBD1; clone size: few; J gene: TRBJ1-2; V gene: TRBV4-1; CDR3 DNA: TGCGCCAGCAGCCTCTCGGAGGAGGGGGCCTATGGCTACACCTTC; CDR3 protein: CASSLSEEGAYGYTF
D gene: .; clone size: .; J gene: TRBJ1-3; V gene: TRBV2; CDR3 DNA: TGTGCCAGCAGTTTGACAGGCACTGGAAACACCATATATTTT; CDR3 protein: CASSLTGTGNTIYF
D gene: TRBD1; clone size: .; J gene: TRBJ1-3; V gene: TRBV4-3; CDR3 DNA: TGCGCCAGCAGCCTCAACACCCTGACAGGGGAGGTAAACACCATATATTTT; CDR3 protein: CASSLNTLTGEVNTIYF
D gene: .; clone size: .; J gene: TRBJ2-7; V gene: TRBV4-2; CDR3 DNA: TGTGCCAGCAGCCAAGATCTGGCGGCCTACGAGCAGTACTTC; CDR3 protein: CASSQDLAAYEQYF
D gene: .; clone size: few; J gene: TRBJ1-1; V gene: TRBV30; CDR3 DNA: TGTGCCTGGAGTGTACAGATGAACACTGAAGCTTTCTTT; CDR3 protein: CAWSVQMNTEAFF
D gene: .; clone size: .; J gene: TRBJ2-7; V gene: TRBV9; CDR3 DNA: TGTGCCAGCAGCGCCACACAGTACTCCTACGAGCAGTACTTC; CDR3 protein: CASSATQYSYEQYF
D gene: .; clone size: .; J gene: TRBJ2-3; V gene: TRBV5-8; CDR3 DNA: TGTGCCAGCAGCTGGCTCTCGAAGAACACAGATACGCAGTATTTT; CDR3 protein: CASSWLSKNTDTQYF
D gene: TRBD1; clone size: .; J gene: TRBJ1-5; V gene: TRBV19; CDR3 DNA: TGTGCCAGTGGGACAGGGTCGGGTTACTTGGCCCAGCATTTT; CDR3 protein: CASGTGSGYLAQHF
D gene: TRBD1; clone size: .; J gene: TRBJ1-1; V gene: TRBV10-3; CDR3 DNA: TGTGCCATCAGCTCAGGACAGGGGAACACTGAAGCTTTCTTT; CDR3 protein: CAISSGQGNTEAFF
D gene: .; clone size: .; J gene: TRBJ1-1; V gene: TRBV9; CDR3 DNA: TGTGCCAGCAGCCCTAAAGCAGGGATCACCATGAACACTGAAGCTTTCTTT; CDR3 protein: CASSPKAGITMNTEAFF
D gene: TRBD1; clone size: .; J gene: TRBJ2-1; V gene: TRBV5-1; CDR3 DNA: TGCGCCAGCAGCTTGCCCCAGGGGGCGCGCAATGAGCAGTTCTTC; CDR3 protein: CASSLPQGARNEQFF
D gene: TRBD1; clone size: many; J gene: TRBJ1-5; V gene: TRBV6-5; CDR3 DNA: TGTGCCAGCGGGGGACAGCAGAATCAGCCCCAGCATTTT; CDR3 protein: CASGGQQNQPQHF
D gene: .; clone size: .; J gene: TRBJ1-5; V gene: TRBV4-1; CDR3 DNA: TGCGCCAGCCAAACAGGGATTAGCAATCAGCCCCAGCATTTT; CDR3 protein: CASQTGISNQPQHF
D gene: .; clone size: .; J gene: TRBJ1-2; V gene: TRBV5-1; CDR3 DNA: TGCGCCAGCAGCTTGGACACGGCAGGAACCAATGGCTACACCTTC; CDR3 protein: CASSLDTAGTNGYTF
D gene: .; clone size: .; J gene: TRBJ1-1; V gene: TRBV7-2; CDR3 DNA: TGTGCCAGCAGCTCCGTAGAATTAGCGAACACTGAAGCTTTCTTT; CDR3 protein: CASSSVELANTEAFF
D gene: TRBD1; clone size: .; J gene: TRBJ2-1; V gene: TRBV7-9; CDR3 DNA: TGTGCCAGCAGCTCCCAGGGGGCGGCCAGGTTCTTC; CDR3 protein: CASSSQGAARFF
D gene: TRBD1; clone size: .; J gene: TRBJ2-3; V gene: TRBV5-1; CDR3 DNA: TGCGCCAGCAGCAACGACAGGGGGCAGCGGTATTTT; CDR3 protein: CASSNDRGQRYF
D gene: TRBD2; clone size: .; J gene: TRBJ2-5; V gene: TRBV9; CDR3 DNA: TGTGCCAGCAGCGTAGGGGATAGCGGGGGAAACCAAGAGACCCAGTACTTC; CDR3 protein: CASSVGDSGGNQETQYF
D gene: .; clone size: .; J gene: TRBJ1-1; V gene: TRBV14; CDR3 DNA: TGTGCCAGCAGCCAGGCAGGGCGGGATGAAGCTTTCTTT; CDR3 protein: CASSQAGRDEAFF
D gene: .; clone size: .; J gene: TRBJ2-7; V gene: TRBV10-1; CDR3 DNA: TGCGCCAGCAGTGACCCAGGGGTCTACGAGCAGTACTTC; CDR3 protein: CASSDPGVYEQYF
D gene: TRBD1; clone size: .; J gene: TRBJ1-4; V gene: TRBV5-1; CDR3 DNA: TGCGCCAGCAGCATGGGACAGGGGACTGAAAAACTGTTTTTT; CDR3 protein: CASSMGQGTEKLFF
D gene: .; clone size: .; J gene: TRBJ2-2; V gene: TRBV1; CDR3 DNA: TGCACCAGCAGCCCGGGACTAGCGGGAGGGCCCCACACCGGGGAGCTGTTTTTT; CDR3 protein: CTSSPGLAGGPHTGELFF
D gene: TRBD1; clone size: once; J gene: TRBJ2-3; V gene: TRBV14; CDR3 DNA: TGTGCCAGCAGCCAAGCCGGGACAGGGGAAGTGTATTTT; CDR3 protein: CASSQAGTGEVYF
D gene: TRBD2; clone size: .; J gene: TRBJ2-5; V gene: TRBV5-1; CDR3 DNA: TGCGCCAGCAGCTCCGCGACGGGGGGCCAAGAGACCCAGTACTTC; CDR3 protein: CASSSATGGQETQYF
D gene: TRBD1; clone size: .; J gene: TRBJ2-7; V gene: TRBV11-3; CDR3 DNA: TGTGCCAGCAGCTCCCGGACAGGCCGGGCGGAGCAGTACTTC; CDR3 protein: CASSSRTGRAEQYF